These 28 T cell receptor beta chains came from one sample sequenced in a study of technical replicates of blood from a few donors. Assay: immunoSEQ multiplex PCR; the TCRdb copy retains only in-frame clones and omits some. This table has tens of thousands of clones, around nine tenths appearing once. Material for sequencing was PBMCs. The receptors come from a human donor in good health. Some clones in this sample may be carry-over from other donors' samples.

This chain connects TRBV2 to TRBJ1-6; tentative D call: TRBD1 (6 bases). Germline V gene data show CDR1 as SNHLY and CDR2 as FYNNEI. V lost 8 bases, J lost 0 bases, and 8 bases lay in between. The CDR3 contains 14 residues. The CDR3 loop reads CASGQSSYNSPLHF. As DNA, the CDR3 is TGTGCCAGCGGACAGAGCTCCTATAATTCACCCCTCCACTTT.

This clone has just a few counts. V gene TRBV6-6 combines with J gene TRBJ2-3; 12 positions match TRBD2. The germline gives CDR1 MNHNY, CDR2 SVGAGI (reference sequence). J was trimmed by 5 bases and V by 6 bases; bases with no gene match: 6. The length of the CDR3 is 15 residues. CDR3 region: CASRPSSGGGDTQYF. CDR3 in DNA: TGTGCCAGCAGACCCTCTAGCGGGGGGGGAGATACGCAGTATTTT.

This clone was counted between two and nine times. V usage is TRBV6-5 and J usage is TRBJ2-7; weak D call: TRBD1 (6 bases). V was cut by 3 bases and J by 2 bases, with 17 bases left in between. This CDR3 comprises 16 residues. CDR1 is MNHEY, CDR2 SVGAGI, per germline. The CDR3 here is CASSYLSTGRAYEQYF. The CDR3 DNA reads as TGTGCCAGCAGTTATCTCTCGACAGGCCGCGCCTACGAGCAGTACTTC.

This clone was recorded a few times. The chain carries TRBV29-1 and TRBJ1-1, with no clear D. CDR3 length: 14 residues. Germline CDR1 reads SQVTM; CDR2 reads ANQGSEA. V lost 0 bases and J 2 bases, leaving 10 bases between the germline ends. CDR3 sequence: CSVEEGRVNTEAFF. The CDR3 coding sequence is TGCAGCGTTGAAGAAGGGAGGGTTAACACTGAAGCTTTCTTT.

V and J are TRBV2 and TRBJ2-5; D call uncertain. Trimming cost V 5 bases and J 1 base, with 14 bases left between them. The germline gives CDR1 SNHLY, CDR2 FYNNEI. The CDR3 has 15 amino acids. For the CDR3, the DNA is TGTGCCAGCAGTAGAACGGGTTACCTCCAAGAGACCCAGTACTTC. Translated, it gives CASSRTGYLQETQYF.

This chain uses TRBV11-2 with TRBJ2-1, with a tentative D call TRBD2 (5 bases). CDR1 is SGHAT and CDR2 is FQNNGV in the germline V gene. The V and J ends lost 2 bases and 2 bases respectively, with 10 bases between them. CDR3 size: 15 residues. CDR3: CASSLTRAPYNEQFF. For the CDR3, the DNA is TGTGCCAGCAGCTTAACGAGGGCGCCCTACAATGAGCAGTTCTTC.

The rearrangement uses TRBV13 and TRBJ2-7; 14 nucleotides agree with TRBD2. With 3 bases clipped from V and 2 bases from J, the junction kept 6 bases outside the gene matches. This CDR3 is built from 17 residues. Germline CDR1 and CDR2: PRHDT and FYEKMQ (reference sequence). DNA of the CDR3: TGTGCCAGCAGCTTCGGGACTAGCGGGGGAACTCCCTACGAGCAGTACTTC. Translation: CASSFGTSGGTPYEQYF.

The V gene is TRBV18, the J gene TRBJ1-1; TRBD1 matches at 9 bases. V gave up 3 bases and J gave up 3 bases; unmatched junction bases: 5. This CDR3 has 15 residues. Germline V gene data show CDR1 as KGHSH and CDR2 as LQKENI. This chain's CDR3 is CASSPQGQGDTEAFF. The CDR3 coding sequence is TGTGCCAGCTCACCCCAGGGACAGGGCGACACTGAAGCTTTCTTT.

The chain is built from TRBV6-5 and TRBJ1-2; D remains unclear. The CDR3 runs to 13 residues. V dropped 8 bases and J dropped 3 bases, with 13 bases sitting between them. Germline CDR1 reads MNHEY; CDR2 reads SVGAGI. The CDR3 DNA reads TGTGCCAGCGCCCCGGAGTCTTACTATGGCTACACCTTC. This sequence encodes CASAPESYYGYTF.

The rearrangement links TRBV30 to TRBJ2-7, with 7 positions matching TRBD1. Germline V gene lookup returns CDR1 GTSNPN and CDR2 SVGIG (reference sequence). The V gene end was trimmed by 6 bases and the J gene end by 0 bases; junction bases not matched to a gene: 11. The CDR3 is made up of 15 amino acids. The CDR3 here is CACTLPDRASYEQYF. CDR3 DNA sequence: TGTGCCTGCACACTCCCAGACAGGGCCTCCTACGAGCAGTACTTC.

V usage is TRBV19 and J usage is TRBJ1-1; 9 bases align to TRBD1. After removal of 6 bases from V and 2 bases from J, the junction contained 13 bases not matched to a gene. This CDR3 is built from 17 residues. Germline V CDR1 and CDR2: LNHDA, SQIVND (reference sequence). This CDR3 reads CASRPGDREKANTEAFF. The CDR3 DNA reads TGTGCCAGTAGACCCGGGGACAGGGAAAAAGCCAACACTGAAGCTTTCTTT.

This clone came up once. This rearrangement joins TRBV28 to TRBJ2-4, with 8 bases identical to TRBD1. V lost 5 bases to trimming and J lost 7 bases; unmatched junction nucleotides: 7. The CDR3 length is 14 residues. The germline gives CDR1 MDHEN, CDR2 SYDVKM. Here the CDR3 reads CASSVWTGTNIQYF. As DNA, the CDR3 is TGTGCCAGCAGTGTCTGGACAGGGACCAACATTCAGTACTTC.

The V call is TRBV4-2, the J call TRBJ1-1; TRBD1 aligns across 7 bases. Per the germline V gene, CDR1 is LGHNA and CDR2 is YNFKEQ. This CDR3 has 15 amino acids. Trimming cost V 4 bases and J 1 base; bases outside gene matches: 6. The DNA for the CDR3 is TGTGCCAGCAGCCCAGGGACAGCACCGAACACTGAAGCTTTCTTT. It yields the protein CASSPGTAPNTEAFF.

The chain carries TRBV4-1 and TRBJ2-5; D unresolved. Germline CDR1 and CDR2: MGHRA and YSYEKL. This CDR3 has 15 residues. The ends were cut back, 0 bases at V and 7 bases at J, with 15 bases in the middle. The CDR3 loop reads CASSQDGSGAPTQYF. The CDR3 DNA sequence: TGCGCCAGCAGCCAAGATGGTAGTGGTGCCCCGACCCAGTACTTC.

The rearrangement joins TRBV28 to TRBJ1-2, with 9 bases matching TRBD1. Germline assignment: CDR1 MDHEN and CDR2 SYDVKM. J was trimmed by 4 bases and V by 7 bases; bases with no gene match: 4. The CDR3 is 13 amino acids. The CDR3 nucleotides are TGTGCCAGCACCACAGGGGGCGGCTATGGCTACACCTTC. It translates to CASTTGGGYGYTF.

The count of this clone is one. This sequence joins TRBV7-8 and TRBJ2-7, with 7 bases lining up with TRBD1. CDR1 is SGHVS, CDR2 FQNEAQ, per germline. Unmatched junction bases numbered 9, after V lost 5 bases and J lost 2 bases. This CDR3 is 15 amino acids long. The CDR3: CASSPGVGTAYEQYF. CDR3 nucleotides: TGTGCCAGCAGCCCCGGCGTAGGGACAGCCTACGAGCAGTACTTC. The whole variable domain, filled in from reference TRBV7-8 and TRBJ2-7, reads GAGVSQSPRYKVAKRGQDVALRCDPISGHVSLFWYQQALGQGPEFLTYFQNEAQLDKSGLPSDRFFAERPEGSVSTLKIQRTQQEDSAVYLCASSPGVGTAYEQYFGPGTRLTVT.

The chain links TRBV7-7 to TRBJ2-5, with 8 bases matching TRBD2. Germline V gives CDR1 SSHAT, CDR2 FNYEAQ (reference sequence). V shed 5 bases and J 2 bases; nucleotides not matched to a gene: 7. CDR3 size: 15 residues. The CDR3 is CASSTAGGGQETQYF. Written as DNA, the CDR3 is TGTGCCAGCAGCACGGCGGGGGGCGGACAAGAGACCCAGTACTTC.

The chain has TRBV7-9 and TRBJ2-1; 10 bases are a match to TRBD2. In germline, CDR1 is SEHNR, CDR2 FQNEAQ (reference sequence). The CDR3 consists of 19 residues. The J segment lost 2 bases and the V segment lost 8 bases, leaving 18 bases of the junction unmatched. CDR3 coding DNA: TGTGCCAGCCCAAGAACGATTAGCGGGGGGTCAACCCCCTACAATGAGCAGTTCTTC. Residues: CASPRTISGGSTPYNEQFF. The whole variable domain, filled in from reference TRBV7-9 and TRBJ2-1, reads DTGVSQNPRHKITKRGQNVTFRCDPISEHNRLYWYRQTLGQGPEFLTYFQNEAQLEKSRLLSDRFSAERPKGSFSTLEIQRTEQGDSAMYLCASPRTISGGSTPYNEQFFGPGTRLTVL.

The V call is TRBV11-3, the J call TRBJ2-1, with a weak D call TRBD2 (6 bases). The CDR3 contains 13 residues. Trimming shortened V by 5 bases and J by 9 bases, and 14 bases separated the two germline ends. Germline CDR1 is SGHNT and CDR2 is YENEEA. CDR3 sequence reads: CASSPPRGGEQFF. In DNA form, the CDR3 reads TGTGCCAGCAGCCCCCCGCGGGGTGGTGAGCAGTTCTTC.

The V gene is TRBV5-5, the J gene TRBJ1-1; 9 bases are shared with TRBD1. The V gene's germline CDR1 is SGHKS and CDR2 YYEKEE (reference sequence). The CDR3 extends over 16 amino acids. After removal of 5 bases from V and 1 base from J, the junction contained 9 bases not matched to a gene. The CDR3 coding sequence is TGTGCCAGCAGTTCTATCGGACAGGGGAAGAACACTGAAGCTTTCTTT. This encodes CASSSIGQGKNTEAFF.

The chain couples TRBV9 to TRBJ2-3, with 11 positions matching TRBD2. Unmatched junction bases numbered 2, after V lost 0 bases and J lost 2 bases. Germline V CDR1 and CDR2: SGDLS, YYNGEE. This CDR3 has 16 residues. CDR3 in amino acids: CASSVGTSGSTDTQYF. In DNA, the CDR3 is TGTGCCAGCAGCGTAGGGACTAGCGGGTCCACAGATACGCAGTATTTT. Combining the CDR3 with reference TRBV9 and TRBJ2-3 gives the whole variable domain DSGVTQTPKHLITATGQRVTLRCSPRSGDLSVYWYQQSLDQGLQFLIQYYNGEERAKGNILERFSAQQFPDLHSELNLSSLELGDSALYFCASSVGTSGSTDTQYFGPGTRLTVL.

The CDR3 protein is CASSQGAREQYF. In DNA form, the CDR3 reads TGCGCCAGCAGCCAGGGGGCCCGAGAGCAGTACTTC. V and J are TRBV5-1 and TRBJ2-7; TRBD1 matches 8 bases. CDR1 is SGHRS and CDR2 is YFSETQ in the germline V gene. The V segment lost 4 bases and the J segment 7 bases; nucleotides outside the gene matches: 4. The CDR3 sequence is 12 residues long.

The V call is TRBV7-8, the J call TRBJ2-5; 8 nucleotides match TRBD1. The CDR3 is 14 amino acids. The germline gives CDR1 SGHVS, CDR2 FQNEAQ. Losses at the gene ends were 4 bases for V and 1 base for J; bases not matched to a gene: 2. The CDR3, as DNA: TGTGCCAGCAGCTCAGGGGGCGGCCAAGAGACCCAGTACTTC. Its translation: CASSSGGGQETQYF.

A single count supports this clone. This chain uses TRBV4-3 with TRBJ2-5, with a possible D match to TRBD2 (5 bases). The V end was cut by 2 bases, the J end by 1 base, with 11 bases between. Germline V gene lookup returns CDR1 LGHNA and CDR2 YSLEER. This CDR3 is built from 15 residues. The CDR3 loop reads CASSQNPDFQETQYF. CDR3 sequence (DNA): TGCGCCAGCAGCCAAAATCCGGACTTCCAAGAGACCCAGTACTTC.

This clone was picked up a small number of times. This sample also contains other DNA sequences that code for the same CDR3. CDR3 in amino acids: CASSRGGNSGNTIYF. DNA of the CDR3: TGTGCCAGCAGCCGCGGAGGGAACTCTGGAAACACCATATATTTT. The gene calls are TRBV9 and TRBJ1-3; D gene unclear. With 4 bases removed from V and 0 bases from J, the gap between germline ends came to 11 bases. The CDR3 sequence is 15 residues long. Germline V gene data show CDR1 as SGDLS and CDR2 as YYNGEE.

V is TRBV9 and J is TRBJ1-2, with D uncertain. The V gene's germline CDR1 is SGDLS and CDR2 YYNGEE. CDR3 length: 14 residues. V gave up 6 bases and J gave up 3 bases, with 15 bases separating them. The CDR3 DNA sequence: TGTGCCAGCACCCTTCGACCCGGAGACTATGGCTACACCTTC. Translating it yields CASTLRPGDYGYTF.

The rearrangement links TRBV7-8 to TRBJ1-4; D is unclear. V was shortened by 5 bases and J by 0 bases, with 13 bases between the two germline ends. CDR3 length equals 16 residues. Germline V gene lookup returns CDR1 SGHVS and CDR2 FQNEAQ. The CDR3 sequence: CASSPFGSATNEKLFF. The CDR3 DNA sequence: TGTGCCAGCAGCCCCTTCGGGTCCGCAACTAATGAAAAACTGTTTTTT.

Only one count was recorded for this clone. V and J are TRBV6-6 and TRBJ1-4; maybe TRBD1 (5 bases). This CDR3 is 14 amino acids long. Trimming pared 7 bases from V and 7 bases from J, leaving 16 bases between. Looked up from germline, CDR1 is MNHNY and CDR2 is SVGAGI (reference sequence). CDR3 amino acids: CASIPGGVGEKLFF. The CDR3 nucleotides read TGTGCCAGCATCCCCGGGGGGGTGGGTGAAAAACTGTTTTTT.